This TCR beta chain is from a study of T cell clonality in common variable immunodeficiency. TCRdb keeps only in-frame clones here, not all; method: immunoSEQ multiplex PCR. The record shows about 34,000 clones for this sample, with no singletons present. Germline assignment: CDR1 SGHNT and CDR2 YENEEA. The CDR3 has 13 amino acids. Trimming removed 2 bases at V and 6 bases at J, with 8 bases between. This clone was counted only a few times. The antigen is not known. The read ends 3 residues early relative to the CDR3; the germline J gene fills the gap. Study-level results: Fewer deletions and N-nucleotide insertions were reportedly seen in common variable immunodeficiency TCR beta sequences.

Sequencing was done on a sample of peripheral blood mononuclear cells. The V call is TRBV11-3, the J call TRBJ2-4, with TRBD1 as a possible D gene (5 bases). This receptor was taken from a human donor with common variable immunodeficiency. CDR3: CASSLHQGNIQYF. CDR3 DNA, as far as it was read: TGTGCCAGCAGCTTACATCAGGGAAACATT.